The 30 T cell receptor beta chains below all came from one sample that was sequenced in a study of cytomegalovirus exposure and HLA in healthy donors. The PCR contained 60 Vbeta and 13 Jbeta primers. Sequenced by immunoSEQ multiplex PCR; TCRdb stores in-frame clones only, minus some. The data contain 110,000 to 150,000 clones, about 80% of them singletons. Specimen: PBMCs. These receptor sequences come from a man aged 35 to 55 in good health and CMV-seronegative.

In DNA form, the CDR3 reads TGTGCCAGCAGATCAGGGGATGGGACAGATACGCAGTATTTT. Encoded protein: CASRSGDGTDTQYF. The chain couples TRBV2 to TRBJ2-3, with D perhaps matching TRBD1 (6 bases). The CDR3 spans 14 residues. V was clipped by 6 bases and J by 3 bases, with 13 bases between them. Looked up from germline, CDR1 is SNHLY and CDR2 is FYNNEI.

This chain connects TRBV9 to TRBJ2-1; TRBD2 matches 10 bases. CDR3 size: 17 residues. CDR1 is SGDLS and CDR2 is YYNGEE in the germline V gene. Losses at the gene ends were 4 bases for V and 4 bases for J; bases not matched to a gene: 11. CDR3 DNA: TGTGCCAGCAGCCCCCTGGGAGCGGGGGGGCCTTACAATGAGCAGTTCTTC. Its translation: CASSPLGAGGPYNEQFF.

The chain recombines TRBV6-5 with TRBJ2-3; tentatively, D is TRBD2 (6 bases). The CDR3 extends over 13 amino acids. CDR1 is MNHEY, CDR2 SVGAGI, per germline. Between the trimmed V and J ends, which lost 6 bases and 2 bases, there was a span of 9 bases. CDR3 sequence reads: CASRRDFTDTQYF. The CDR3 DNA reads as TGTGCCAGCAGGCGGGACTTCACAGATACGCAGTATTTT.

The genes are TRBV25-1 and TRBJ1-2; a possible D gene is TRBD1 (6 bases). The V gene's germline CDR1 is MGHDK and CDR2 SYGVNS. The CDR3 consists of 13 residues. The V end was cut by 6 bases, the J end by 8 bases, with 16 bases between. The CDR3 DNA reads as TGTGCCAGCAGGACTGGGGGGGCGCAAGGCTACACCTTC. Translation: CASRTGGAQGYTF.

V is TRBV5-1 and J is TRBJ1-4; 10 positions match TRBD1. Germline V gene data show CDR1 as SGHRS and CDR2 as YFSETQ. Trimming cost V 2 bases and J 5 bases; bases outside gene matches: 3. The CDR3 covers 15 residues. In DNA form, the CDR3 reads TGCGCCAGCAGCTTACCGGGACAGGGGAATGAAAAACTGTTTTTT. Amino acid sequence: CASSLPGQGNEKLFF.

The chain employs TRBV4-1 and TRBJ2-5, with TRBD1 matching over 10 bases. The DNA end lines up better with TRBJ2-7; the J call may be wrong. Looked up from germline, CDR1 is MGHRA and CDR2 is YSYEKL. The CDR3 runs to 16 residues. The DNA of the CDR3 is TGCGCCAGCAGCCAAGATGGGACAGGGGCTTCCTACGAGCAGTACTTC. Its translation: CASSQDGTGASYEQYF.

The CDR3 loop is CASSLFDRETEAFF. DNA of the CDR3: TGTGCCAGCAGCCTTTTCGACAGGGAGACTGAAGCTTTCTTT. This chain links TRBV11-2 with TRBJ1-1; 7 bases line up with TRBD1. Unmatched junction bases numbered 8, after V lost 5 bases and J lost 5 bases. The CDR3 is 14 amino acids. Germline V lookup: CDR1 SGHAT, CDR2 FQNNGV.

This clone was seen once. The chain is built from TRBV7-8 and TRBJ1-3; maybe TRBD1 (6 bases). The CDR3 has 13 amino acids. V was cut by 7 bases and J by 2 bases, with 9 bases left in between. Germline lookup yields CDR1 SGHVS and CDR2 FQNEAQ. The CDR3 is CASKQGTGNTIYF. In DNA form, the CDR3 reads TGTGCCAGCAAACAGGGAACTGGAAACACCATATATTTT.

CDR3 bases: TGTGCCAGCAGTGAAGCGGTGGGCTTCTACACAGATACGCAGTATTTT. Protein: CASSEAVGFYTDTQYF. V and J are TRBV6-1 and TRBJ2-3; D call uncertain. The V and J ends lost 0 bases and 2 bases respectively, with 12 bases between them. This CDR3 contains 16 residues. Germline CDR1 MNHNS, CDR2 SASEGT.

V usage is TRBV5-6 and J usage is TRBJ1-1, with TRBD1 identical over 9 bases. CDR1 and CDR2 from the germline V gene are SGHDT and YYEEEE. This CDR3 contains 16 residues. The V gene end was trimmed by 5 bases and the J gene end by 1 base; junction bases not matched to a gene: 9. CDR3 sequence: CASRITGGGPNTEAFF. The DNA for the CDR3 is TGTGCCAGCAGGATCACAGGGGGCGGACCGAACACTGAAGCTTTCTTT.

In its sample, this clone was seen once. The V call is TRBV30, the J call TRBJ1-3; 9 positions agree with TRBD1. This CDR3 has 14 amino acids. The trim removed 5 bases at V and 4 bases at J, leaving 6 bases unmatched. The germline gives CDR1 GTSNPN, CDR2 SVGIG (reference sequence). This chain's CDR3 is CAWDRGNSGNTIYF. CDR3 coding DNA: TGTGCCTGGGACAGGGGGAATTCAGGAAACACCATATATTTT.

The chain combines TRBV21-1 with TRBJ1-1; the DNA was not compared with TRBD1, the D call given in the table. TRBV21-1 is marked as a pseudogene. The CDR3 covers 16 residues. The CDR3 sequence: CASSKVRQGRNTEAFF. CDR3 bases: TGTGCCAGCAGCAAAGTCCGACAGGGGAGAAACACTGAAGCTTTCTTT.

The gene calls are TRBV10-2 and TRBJ2-2; D is possibly TRBD1 (6 bases). V dropped 3 bases and J dropped 7 bases, with 15 bases sitting between them. The germline gives CDR1 WSHSY, CDR2 SAAADI. The CDR3 has 15 amino acids. CDR3 nucleotides: TGCGCCAGCAGTGAAGGCAGGGGACGCATCGGGGAGCTGTTTTTT. Translated: CASSEGRGRIGELFF.

The chain couples TRBV4-3 to TRBJ2-1; TRBD2 agrees at 11 bases. The length of the CDR3 is 16 residues. CDR1 and CDR2 from the germline V gene are LGHNA and YSLEER. V shed 0 bases, J shed 6 bases, and the junction held 4 bases outside the gene matches. The DNA of the CDR3 is TGCGCCAGCAGCCAAGAAGGTCTAGCGGGGGGCAATGAGCAGTTCTTC. Translating gives CASSQEGLAGGNEQFF.

The V gene is TRBV5-6, the J gene TRBJ2-3, with 7 bases fitting TRBD1. Germline trimming cut 5 bases from V and 0 bases from J; bases unmatched to any gene: 6. This CDR3 comprises 15 residues. Germline loops: CDR1 SGHDT, CDR2 YYEEEE. The CDR3 loop reads CASRGQSTSTDTQYF. The CDR3 DNA reads TGTGCCAGCAGGGGACAGAGCACTAGCACAGATACGCAGTATTTT.

The CDR3 here is CASSPWTGSSGNTIYF. The CDR3 bases are TGTGCCAGCAGCCCCTGGACAGGGAGCTCTGGAAACACCATATATTTT. The rearrangement links TRBV7-9 to TRBJ1-3; TRBD1 matches 8 bases. The CDR3 contains 16 residues. V was pared by 5 bases and J by 0 bases, with 6 bases of the junction left unmatched. Germline values: CDR1 SEHNR, CDR2 FQNEAQ (reference sequence).

The gene calls are TRBV13 and TRBJ1-5, with D unresolved. This CDR3 contains 12 residues. Germline V lookup: CDR1 PRHDT, CDR2 FYEKMQ (reference sequence). With 3 bases removed from V and 3 bases from J, the gap between germline ends came to 3 bases. Here the CDR3 reads CASSFYNQPQHF. CDR3 bases: TGTGCCAGCAGCTTTTACAATCAGCCCCAGCATTTT.

The gene calls are TRBV7-3 and TRBJ1-1; D is possibly TRBD1 (6 bases). The V gene's germline CDR1 is SGHTA and CDR2 FQGTGA. Trimming cost V 4 bases and J 2 bases, with 8 bases left between them. The CDR3 has 13 amino acids. CDR3 in DNA: TGTGCCAGCAGCTACAGGGCTAACACTGAAGCTTTCTTT. It translates to CASSYRANTEAFF.

This chain joins TRBV5-1 and TRBJ1-5, with 8 bases that match TRBD1. V lost 0 bases, J lost 1 base, and 6 bases stayed unmatched. The CDR3 has 17 amino acids. CDR1 SGHRS and CDR2 YFSETQ come from the germline V gene. The CDR3 reads CASSLAPTGDSNQPQHF. The CDR3 DNA reads TGCGCCAGCAGCTTGGCACCGACAGGGGACAGCAATCAGCCCCAGCATTTT. The whole variable domain, filled in from reference TRBV5-1 and TRBJ1-5, reads KAGVTQTPRYLIKTRGQQVTLSCSPISGHRSVSWYQQTPGQGLQFLFEYFSETQRNKGNFPGRFSGRQFSNSRSEMNVSTLELGDSALYLCASSLAPTGDSNQPQHFGDGTRLSIL.

This clone was recorded a few times. The chain is built from TRBV4-3 and TRBJ1-4; D may be TRBD1 (5 bases). The CDR3 loop spans 17 amino acids. Germline CDR1 reads LGHNA; CDR2 reads YSLEER. Trimming cost V 4 bases and J 10 bases, with 25 bases left between them. CDR3 protein: CASSRMMTVAPEGKLFF. The CDR3 coding sequence is TGCGCCAGCAGCCGCATGATGACAGTTGCCCCAGAAGGAAAACTGTTTTTT.

The chain recombines TRBV10-2 with TRBJ1-2; D is undetermined. The CDR3 consists of 12 residues. CDR1 WSHSY and CDR2 SAAADI come from the germline V gene. V lost 4 bases to trimming and J lost 7 bases, with 10 bases between them. The CDR3 DNA sequence: TGCGCCAGCAGTGCGACTGTAAGTGGCTACACCTTC. Translating it yields CASSATVSGYTF.

The chain carries TRBV30 and TRBJ1-2; 7 bases line up with TRBD1. This CDR3 region has 13 residues. In germline, CDR1 is GTSNPN, CDR2 SVGIG (reference sequence). V lost 5 bases to trimming and J lost 5 bases; unmatched junction nucleotides: 8. The CDR3 loop is CAWVTGAGYGYTF. As DNA, the CDR3 is TGTGCCTGGGTTACAGGGGCCGGGTATGGCTACACCTTC.

The J gene is TRBJ1-2, the V gene TRBV19; 7 nucleotides agree with TRBD1. V was clipped by 0 bases and J by 3 bases; unmatched bases: 4. CDR1 LNHDA and CDR2 SQIVND come from the germline V gene (reference sequence). The CDR3 is 15 amino acids. The CDR3 nucleotides are TGTGCCAGTAGTATAGACGGACAGGCCTACTATGGCTACACCTTC. Residues: CASSIDGQAYYGYTF.

The V gene is TRBV5-1, the J gene TRBJ2-5, with D maybe TRBD1 (6 bases). The assigned J gene may be wrong: the sequence end matches TRBJ2-7 better. The length of the CDR3 is 13 residues. Germline V gene lookup returns CDR1 SGHRS and CDR2 YFSETQ. CDR3 in amino acids: CASSLGNRAEQYF. The CDR3, as DNA: TGCGCCAGCAGCTTAGGAAACAGGGCCGAGCAGTACTTC.

The chain is built from TRBV19 and TRBJ2-7, with 9 bases identical to TRBD1. V was clipped by 10 bases and J by 2 bases; unmatched bases: 6. This CDR3 is built from 13 residues. Germline V lookup: CDR1 LNHDA, CDR2 SQIVND (reference sequence). CDR3 nucleotide sequence: TGTGCCACAGGGACAGGGAACACCTACGAGCAGTACTTC. Amino acid sequence: CATGTGNTYEQYF.

V is TRBV19 and J is TRBJ1-1; D uncertain. The CDR3 sequence is 15 residues long. Trimming stripped 7 bases from V and 0 bases from J, with 15 bases between. Germline V gene data show CDR1 as LNHDA and CDR2 as SQIVND (reference sequence). The CDR3 here is CASIYGAPLNTEAFF. Here the CDR3 DNA reads TGTGCCAGTATCTACGGAGCTCCCTTGAACACTGAAGCTTTCTTT. The entire variable domain, with the rest obtained from reference TRBV19 and TRBJ1-1, is as follows: DGGITQSPKYLFRKEGQNVTLSCEQNLNHDAMYWYRQDPGQGLRLIYYSQIVNDFQKGDIAEGYSVSREKKESFPLTVTSAQKNPTAFYLCASIYGAPLNTEAFFGQGTRLTVV.

The CDR3 DNA follows: TGCAGCGTTGAGATACTTAATTATGGCTACACCTTC. This sequence encodes CSVEILNYGYTF. V and J are TRBV29-1 and TRBJ1-2; D is unclear. Looked up from germline, CDR1 is SQVTM and CDR2 is ANQGSEA. V was trimmed by 3 bases and J by 5 bases, leaving 10 bases between them. The CDR3 length is 12 residues. Full variable domain (missing parts from reference TRBV29-1 and TRBJ1-2): SAVISQKPSRDICQRGTSLTIQCQVDSQVTMMFWYRQQPGQSLTLIATANQGSEATYESGFVIDKFPISRPNLTFSTLTVSNMSPEDSSIYLCSVEILNYGYTFGSGTRLTVV.

This chain joins TRBV6-5 and TRBJ2-7; a weak D match, TRBD1 (5 bases). Germline-derived CDR1 and CDR2 are MNHEY and SVGAGI. This CDR3 has 11 amino acids. Trimming removed 5 bases from V and 6 bases from J, with 8 bases in between. The DNA of the CDR3 is TGTGCCAGCAGTACAGGTATCGAGCAGTACTTC. This translates into CASSTGIEQYF.

In its sample, this clone was seen a few times. The genes are TRBV6-5 and TRBJ1-3, with TRBD1 matching over 8 bases. This CDR3 contains 16 residues. V was pared by 2 bases and J by 1 base, with 4 bases of the junction left unmatched. CDR1 and CDR2 (germline): MNHEY, SVGAGI. CDR3 amino acids: CASSYLTGVSGNTIYF. The CDR3 nucleotides read TGTGCCAGCAGTTACCTGACAGGGGTATCTGGAAACACCATATATTTT.

The V gene is TRBV5-4, the J gene TRBJ2-1, with D possibly TRBD2 on 7 matching bases. V dropped 0 bases and J dropped 7 bases, with 14 bases sitting between them. The CDR3 contains 15 residues. CDR1 and CDR2 (germline): SGHNT, YYREEE (reference sequence). The CDR3 is CASSLVGGEYNEQFF. As DNA, the CDR3 is TGTGCCAGCAGCTTGGTAGGGGGGGAGTATAATGAGCAGTTCTTC.